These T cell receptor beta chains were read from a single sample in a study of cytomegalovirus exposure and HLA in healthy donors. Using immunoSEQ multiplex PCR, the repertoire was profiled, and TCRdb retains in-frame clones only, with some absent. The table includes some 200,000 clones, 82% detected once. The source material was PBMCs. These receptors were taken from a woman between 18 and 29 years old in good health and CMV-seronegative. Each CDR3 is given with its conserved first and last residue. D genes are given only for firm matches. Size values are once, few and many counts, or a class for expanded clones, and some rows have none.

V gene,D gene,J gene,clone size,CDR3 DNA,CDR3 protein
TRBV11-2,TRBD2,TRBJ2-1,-,TGTGCCAGCAGCTTAGGGGCTAGCGGCTACAATGAGCAGTTCTTC,CASSLGASGYNEQFF
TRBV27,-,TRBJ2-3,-,TGTGCCAGCAGTTTTGGCGGGGTTGGCACAGATACGCAGTATTTT,CASSFGGVGTDTQYF
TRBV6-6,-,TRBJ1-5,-,TGTGCCAGCAGTTCCCGGAGTGAAGGCAATCAGCCCCAGCATTTT,CASSSRSEGNQPQHF
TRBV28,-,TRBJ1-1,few,TGTGCCAGCAGTCCCCCGCCAGGTCGGACTGAAGCTTTCTTT,CASSPPPGRTEAFF
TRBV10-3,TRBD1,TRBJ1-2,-,TGTGCCATCAGCCTTCGGACAGGGGCCGGCTACACCTTC,CAISLRTGAGYTF
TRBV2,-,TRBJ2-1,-,TGTGCCAGCAGTCGGGACTACAATGAGCAGTTCTTC,CASSRDYNEQFF
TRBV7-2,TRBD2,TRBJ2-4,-,TGTGCCAGCAGGAATTGGGGACTAGCGCCCCGAAACATTCAGTACTTC,CASRNWGLAPRNIQYF
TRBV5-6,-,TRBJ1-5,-,TGTGCCAGCAGCTTGTATCAGACGGCGGGCAATCAGCCCCAGCATTTT,CASSLYQTAGNQPQHF
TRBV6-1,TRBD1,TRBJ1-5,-,TGTGCCAGCAGATCTACAGGGGGCCGCAATCAGCCCCAGCATTTT,CASRSTGGRNQPQHF
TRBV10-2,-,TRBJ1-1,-,TGCGCCAGCAGTGATATAGGGTGGTCTATGGGAGGGACTGAAGCTTTCTTT,CASSDIGWSMGGTEAFF
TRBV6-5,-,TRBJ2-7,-,TGTGCCAGCAGTTACACTTTACTAGATGGAGAGCAGTACTTC,CASSYTLLDGEQYF
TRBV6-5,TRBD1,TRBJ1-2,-,TGTGCCAGCAGTTACTCTCGGGACAGGGGTGGCTACACCTTC,CASSYSRDRGGYTF
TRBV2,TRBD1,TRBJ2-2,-,TGTGCCAGCAGTTCGACAGGGGCAGACACCGGGGAGCTGTTTTTT,CASSSTGADTGELFF
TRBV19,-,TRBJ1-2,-,TGTGCCAGTATAGGGAGGTTTGTGGACTATGGCTACACCTTC,CASIGRFVDYGYTF
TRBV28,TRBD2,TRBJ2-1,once,TGTGCCAGCGGGGCGACTAGCGCGGACAATGAGCAGTTCTTC,CASGATSADNEQFF
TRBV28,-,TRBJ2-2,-,TGTGCCAGCAGTTCGAGCGAGAACACCGGGGAGCTGTTTTTT,CASSSSENTGELFF
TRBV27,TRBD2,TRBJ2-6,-,TGTGCCACCGGGGGGATCTCTGGGGCCAACGTCCTGACTTTC,CATGGISGANVLTF
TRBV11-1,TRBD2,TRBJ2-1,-,TGTGCCAGCAGCCTACGAGGGTTCCTAGCGGGAGATGGTGTTGAGCAGTTCTTC,CASSLRGFLAGDGVEQFF
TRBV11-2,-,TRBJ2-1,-,TGTGCCAGCAAGCTAGGGGGGGCGCTTTACAATGAGCAGTTCTTC,CASKLGGALYNEQFF
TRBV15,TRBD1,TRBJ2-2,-,TGTGCCACCAGCAGAGATCGTACGGCAGGGGGCGGGGAGCTGTTTTTT,CATSRDRTAGGGELFF
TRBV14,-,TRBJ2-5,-,TGTGCCAGCAGCCAATACAGGAGCCAAGAGACCCAGTACTTC,CASSQYRSQETQYF
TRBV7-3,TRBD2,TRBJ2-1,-,TGTGCCAGCAGCACTCGCGGGGGCTCCTACAATGAGCAGTTCTTC,CASSTRGGSYNEQFF
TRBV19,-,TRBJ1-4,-,TGTGCCAGTAGGAGTAGGGAGGATGAAAAACTGTTTTTT,CASRSREDEKLFF
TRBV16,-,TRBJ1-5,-,TGTGCCAGCAGCCAATTACAGCGGGGCAATCAGCCCCAGCATTTT,CASSQLQRGNQPQHF
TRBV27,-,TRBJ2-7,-,TGTGCCAGCCGACTAGGGTACGAGCAGTACTTC,CASRLGYEQYF
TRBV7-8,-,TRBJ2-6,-,TGTGCCAGCAGCCTAAACTCGGCAGGACTTCTTGATTCTGGGGCCAACGTCCTGACTTTC,CASSLNSAGLLDSGANVLTF
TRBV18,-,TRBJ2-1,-,TGTGCCAGCTCACCACAATGGGCTGAGCAGTTCTTC,CASSPQWAEQFF
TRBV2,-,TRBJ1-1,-,TGTGCCAGCAGAATTTTAGGGGGCACTGAAGCTTTCTTT,CASRILGGTEAFF
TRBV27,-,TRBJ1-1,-,TGTGCCAGCAGTTTGCAGGGGAAGGCTGAAGCTTTCTTT,CASSLQGKAEAFF
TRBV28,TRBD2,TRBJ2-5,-,TGTGCCAGCAGTTTAAGTAGCGGGAGTTGGTCCGAGACCCAGTACTTC,CASSLSSGSWSETQYF
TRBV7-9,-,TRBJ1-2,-,TGTGCCAGCAGCCCCTCAGGACAGACTCGTGGCTACACCTTC,CASSPSGQTRGYTF
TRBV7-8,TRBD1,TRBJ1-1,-,TGTGCCAGCAGCTTAAGGACAGGGCTGGGCACTGAAGCTTTCTTT,CASSLRTGLGTEAFF
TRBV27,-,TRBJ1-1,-,TGTGCCAGCAGTTCACTGGTGAGGACTGAAGCTTTCTTT,CASSSLVRTEAFF
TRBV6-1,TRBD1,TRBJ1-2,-,TGTGCCAGCAGAGGACAGGGGGAACGTGGCTACACCTTC,CASRGQGERGYTF
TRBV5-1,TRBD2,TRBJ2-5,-,TGCGCCAGCAGCTTGGGCTCGGGACTAGCTTATGAGCAGTACTTC,CASSLGSGLAYEQYF
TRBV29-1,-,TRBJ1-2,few,TGCAGCGTTAGCCAGGATAACTATGGCTACACCTTC,CSVSQDNYGYTF
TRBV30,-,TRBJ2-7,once,TGTGCCTGGAGTAAATTGCAGGCCTACGAGCAGTACTTC,CAWSKLQAYEQYF
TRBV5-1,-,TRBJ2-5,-,TGCGCCAGCAGCCCCACAGGTGATGGGACCCAGTACTTC,CASSPTGDGTQYF
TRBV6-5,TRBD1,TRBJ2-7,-,TGTGCCAGCAGTCCGGGACAGGGGGCCTACGAGCAGTACTTC,CASSPGQGAYEQYF
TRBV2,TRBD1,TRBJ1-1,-,TGTGCCAGCAGTGAGAGGGGGCAAGGGAACACTGAAGCTTTCTTT,CASSERGQGNTEAFF
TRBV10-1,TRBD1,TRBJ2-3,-,TGCGCCAGCAGTGAGTGGGGACAGGGTACAGATACGCAGTATTTT,CASSEWGQGTDTQYF